Here is one T cell receptor beta chain with its context. The antigen is not known. This entry belongs to a study of radiotherapy plus CTLA-4 blockade in lung cancer. Study as a whole: 15% to 20% of enrolled patients responded objectively, and about 30% had disease control.

Germline V gene lookup returns CDR1 SGHTA and CDR2 FQGNSA. The CDR3 length is 13 residues. V was clipped by 3 bases and J by 4 bases; unmatched bases: 2. Study results and limitations: Reports state that early shifts in blood T cell clones, with interferon-beta, best predicted response. TCR clones from tumors expanded in blood after radiotherapy plus ipilimumab.

Here immunoSEQ multiplex PCR was the method, and the copy in TCRdb shows in-frame clones only, minus some. The sample records tens of thousands of clones, around 86% being singletons. Sequencing used peripheral blood, obtained from a patient treated with radiotherapy plus ipilimumab. The chain is built from TRBV7-2 and TRBJ2-5, with TRBD2 matching 7 bases. The receptor's source is a human donor with non-small cell lung cancer that progressed on radiotherapy plus ipilimumab. Here the CDR3 DNA reads TGTGCCAGCAGCTTGGGCGGGAGAGAGACCCAGTACTTC. Translating gives CASSLGGRETQYF.